The entry below describes one T cell receptor beta chain. Treatment defined: about 20 received Ad26.COV2.S at low or high dose, single or two shots; about five received placebo; per-sample allocation not given. Collection of samples fell on day 63 after the first vaccine or placebo injection. The data belong to a study of Ad26.COV2.S vaccination and SARS-CoV-2 variants. Trimming cost V 3 bases and J 4 bases, with 12 bases left between them. Germline V gene sequence: CDR1 MNHEY, CDR2 SVGAGI. This CDR3 comprises 15 residues. The protocol was immunoSEQ multiplex PCR, while the TCRdb copy is restricted to in-frame clones and leaves out a portion. The table shows about 350,000 clones, with around 89% occurring only once.

This sequence joins TRBV6-5 and TRBJ1-4; D unresolved. The sequencing here drew on peripheral blood, taken in a trial of Ad26.COV2.S vaccine versus placebo. The TCR originated in a person between 18 and 59 years old who received the Ad26.COV2.S COVID-19 vaccine or a placebo. In DNA form, the CDR3 reads TGTGCCAGCAGTTATCGAACGGATGGTAATGAAAAACTGTTTTTT. Translating gives CASSYRTDGNEKLFF.